Below are 5 T cell receptor beta chains sequenced from a single sample in a study of T cells in Graves' hyperthyroidism and ophthalmopathy. RNA transcripts provided the source from which TCR beta CDR3 regions were amplified. The primer set for the first-round RT-PCR of the TCR CDR3 was HTBI. TCRdb used MiXCR to reprocess the multiplex PCR reads, holding one entry per CDR3 protein. Altogether fewer than 500,000 distinct CDR3 sequences are present, 14% being singletons, with the ten largest covering around a fifth. Sequenced sample: blood. Receptors were obtained from a woman aged 25 to 39 with Graves' ophthalmopathy.

This clonotype was counted at least ten times. The chain uses TRBV2 and TRBJ1-2; D is ambiguous. Trimming removed 0 bases at V and 2 bases at J, with 7 bases between. The CDR3 covers 14 residues. Germline lookup yields CDR1 SNHLY and CDR2 FYNNEI. CDR3 nucleotide sequence: TGTGCCAGCAGTGAAGCAGGATCAAACTATGGCTACACCTTC. It yields the protein CASSEAGSNYGYTF.

This clonotype was counted ten times or more. This sequence joins TRBV4-2 and TRBJ2-5; D is unclear. Germline V gives CDR1 LGHNA, CDR2 YNFKEQ. V lost 0 bases and J lost 13, with 9 bases in between. This CDR3 is built from 11 residues. The CDR3 DNA follows: TGTGCCAGCAGCCAAGATGGTGTTATGTACTTC. This translates into CASSQDGVMYF.

Remarks on this clonotype: Since a much larger clone is just one base distant, this may be a read error. V is TRBV5-6 and J is TRBJ2-7, with a possible D match to TRBD2 (6 bases). Germline V gene lookup returns CDR1 SGHDT and CDR2 YYEEEE. The CDR3 extends over 15 amino acids. CDR3 residues: CAGSWGTGDGAEQYF. As DNA, the CDR3 is TGTGCCGGCAGCTGGGGGACTGGGGATGGAGCCGAGCAGTACTTC.

This clonotype has ten or more counts. This chain connects TRBV7-6 to TRBJ1-1; D is uncertain. The CDR3 totals 14 residues. CDR1 is SGHVS and CDR2 is FNYEAQ in the germline V gene. Trimming removed 7 bases at V and 1 base at J, with 13 bases between. The CDR3 DNA is TGTGCCAGCAACTGGCTGGGCACGAACACTGAAGCTTTCTTT. This encodes CASNWLGTNTEAFF.

This clonotype was counted at least ten times. The rearrangement joins TRBV6-1 to TRBJ2-5; no definite D call. CDR3 size: 16 residues. Germline lookup yields CDR1 MNHNS and CDR2 SASEGT. The V end lost 0 bases, the J end lost 4 bases, and 15 bases lay between the germline ends. The CDR3 loop reads CASSEAVGRPTETQYF. In nucleotides, the CDR3 is TGTGCCAGCAGTGAAGCAGTAGGACGGCCGACAGAGACCCAGTACTTC.